This TCR beta chain originates from a study of blood T cell repertoires in COVID-19. Study background: Acute and convalescent COVID-19 specimens originated in the United States, Italy and Spain. In each case, the material was cDNA or gDNA derived from T cells, B-cell-depleted T cells, or PBMCs.

The CDR3 is 13 residues long. The V and J ends lost 11 bases and 1 base respectively, with 14 bases between them. Germline CDR1 is LNHDA and CDR2 is SQIVND (reference sequence). The method was immunoSEQ multiplex PCR; TCRdb's version includes in-frame clones alone and lacks a portion of them. The table lists 180,000 or so clones, approximately 83% of them singletons. V and J are TRBV19 and TRBJ1-1, with a tentative D call TRBD1 (6 bases). This clonotype was obtained from a human donor with active or convalescent COVID-19. The donor label of this sample is uncertain. Source material: peripheral blood. This CDR3 is CASYDRRNTEAFF. The DNA of the CDR3 is TGTGCCTCCTATGACAGGCGGAACACTGAAGCTTTCTTT.